This T cell receptor beta chain was retrieved from a study of T-cell memory formation after mild COVID-19. This clonotype was recorded a few times. Its antigen is undetermined. CDR1 is SGHKS and CDR2 is YYEKEE in the germline V gene (reference sequence). The CDR3 has 15 amino acids. The V segment lost 2 bases and the J segment 0 bases; nucleotides outside the gene matches: 3. Notes on the study in general: The study detected some responding clones in pre-infection memory, suggesting cross-reactive memory joined.

TCRdb reprocessed the 5' RACE reads with MiXCR, giving one entry per CDR3 protein. The sample records 400,000 to 500,000 distinct CDR3 sequences, around 19% being singletons. The receptor comes from an adult woman who had mild COVID-19 (a few samples of this study predate the infection). Cell type and time point are not known. Specimen: PBMCs or a T cell subset sorted from them (not recorded which). The chain employs TRBV5-5 and TRBJ2-3; 7 positions match TRBD2. This CDR3 is CASSLRGVSTDTQYF. CDR3 DNA: TGTGCCAGCAGCTTACGGGGGGTTAGCACAGATACGCAGTATTTT.